This T cell receptor (beta chain) was recorded in a study of blood T cell repertoires in COVID-19. Generated by immunoSEQ multiplex PCR, the TCRdb table keeps only in-frame clones and is missing some. This table holds around 450,000 clones, roughly 89% found once. CDR3 length equals 15 residues. Germline V gives CDR1 MDHEN, CDR2 SYDVKM. V was pared by 3 bases and J by 5 bases, with 17 bases between. This sequence joins TRBV28 and TRBJ2-7; possibly TRBD1 for D (6 bases). Sequenced material: peripheral blood. This TCR was recovered from a woman aged 25-40 years with acute or convalescent COVID-19. The chain's CDR3 is CASSFSGRGSNEQYF. DNA for the CDR3: TGTGCCAGCAGTTTTTCGGGCAGGGGAAGCAACGAGCAGTACTTC. The full variable domain, rest sourced from reference TRBV28 and TRBJ2-7, is DVKVTQSSRYLVKRTGEKVFLECVQDMDHENMFWYRQDPGLGLRLIYFSYDVKMKEKGDIPEGYSVSREKKERFSLILESASTNQTSMYLCASSFSGRGSNEQYFGPGTRLTVT.